This TCR beta chain is drawn from a study of T cell changes during pregnancy in multiple sclerosis. TCRdb keeps only in-frame clones here, not all; method: immunoSEQ multiplex PCR. The profile covers about 20,000 clones, with more than 75% appearing a single time and over 8.5% taken by the ten largest. Trimming took off 0 bases at V and 6 bases at J, with 6 bases between the two ends. The CDR3 has 13 amino acids. Germline V gives CDR1 MGHRA, CDR2 YSYEKL. The origin of this receptor is a female donor with multiple sclerosis, enrolled in a pregnancy study. The V gene is TRBV4-1, the J gene TRBJ2-1; D not resolved. The specimen comprised CD8+ T cells from peripheral blood mononuclear cells, sampled after pregnancy. The CDR3 loop is CASSQDLSNEQFF. As DNA, the CDR3 is TGCGCCAGCAGCCAAGATTTGAGCAATGAGCAGTTCTTC.